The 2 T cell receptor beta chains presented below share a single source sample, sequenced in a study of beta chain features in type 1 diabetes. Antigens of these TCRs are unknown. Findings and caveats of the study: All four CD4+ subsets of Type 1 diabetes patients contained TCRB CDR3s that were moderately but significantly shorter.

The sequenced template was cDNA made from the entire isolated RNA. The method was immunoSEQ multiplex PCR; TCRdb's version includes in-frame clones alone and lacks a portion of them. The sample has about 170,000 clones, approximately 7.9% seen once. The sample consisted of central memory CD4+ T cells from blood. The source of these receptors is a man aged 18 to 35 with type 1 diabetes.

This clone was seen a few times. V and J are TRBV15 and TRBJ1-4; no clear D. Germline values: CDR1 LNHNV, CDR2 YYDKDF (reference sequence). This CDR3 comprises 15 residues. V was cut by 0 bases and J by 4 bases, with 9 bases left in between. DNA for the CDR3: TGTGCCACCAGCAGAGATCCGAGCGGTAATGAAAAACTGTTTTTT. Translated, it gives CATSRDPSGNEKLFF.

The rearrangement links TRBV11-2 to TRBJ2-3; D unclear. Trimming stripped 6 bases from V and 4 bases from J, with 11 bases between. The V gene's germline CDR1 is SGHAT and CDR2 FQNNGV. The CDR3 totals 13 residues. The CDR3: CASSFSVADTQYF. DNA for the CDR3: TGTGCCAGCAGTTTCAGCGTTGCAGATACGCAGTATTTT.